Given below is one T cell receptor (beta chain) in context. What it binds is not known. The data are from a study of beta chain features in type 1 diabetes. The study, taken as a whole, reports: A greater similarity of naive, central memory and Treg TCRB repertoires was seen among patients than among healthy donors. Significant though moderate, a shortening of TCRB CDR3s appeared in all four CD4+ subsets of Type 1 diabetes patients.

Germline CDR1 reads MNHEY; CDR2 reads SMNVEV (reference sequence). V shed 7 bases, J shed 4 bases, and the junction held 11 bases outside the gene matches. This CDR3 spans 15 amino acids. The sequenced template was cDNA made from the entire isolated RNA. Clones were read by immunoSEQ multiplex PCR, and TCRdb kept only the in-frame ones, dropping some. The data hold 250,000 to 300,000 clones, with about 8.5% observed a single time. It was one heparinised blood draw, averaging about 116 mL, that each donor gave. Stem cell-like memory, regulatory, central memory and naive CD4+ cells were sorted via CD45RO/CCR7/CD25/CD127/CD95/CD27.

Sequencing input: central memory CD4+ T cells from blood. This rearrangement joins TRBV27 to TRBJ2-3, with TRBD2 matching over 7 bases. This TCR derives from a woman younger than 30 in good health. Here the CDR3 reads CASILRGGGSDTQYF. For the CDR3, the DNA is TGTGCCAGCATCCTCCGGGGCGGGGGTTCAGATACGCAGTATTTT.